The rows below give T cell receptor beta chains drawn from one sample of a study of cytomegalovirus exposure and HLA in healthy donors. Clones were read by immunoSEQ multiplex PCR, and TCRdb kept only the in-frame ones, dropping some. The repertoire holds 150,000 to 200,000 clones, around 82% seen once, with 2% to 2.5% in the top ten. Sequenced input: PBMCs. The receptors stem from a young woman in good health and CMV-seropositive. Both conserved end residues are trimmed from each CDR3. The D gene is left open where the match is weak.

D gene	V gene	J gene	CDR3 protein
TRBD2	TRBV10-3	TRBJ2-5	AISVGGGEETQY
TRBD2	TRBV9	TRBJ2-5	ASSPPGTSGGAGETQY
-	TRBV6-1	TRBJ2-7	ASSEVTYEQY
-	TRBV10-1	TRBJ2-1	ASSDNTGTSYNEQF
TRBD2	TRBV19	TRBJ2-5	ASSPLGLAGGETQY
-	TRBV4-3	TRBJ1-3	ASSQGAGVAGNTIY
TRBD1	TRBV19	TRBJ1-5	ATLPRTGIRGQPQH
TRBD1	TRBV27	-	ASSRTGQGYEQY
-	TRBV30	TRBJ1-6	AWSSGQGNSPLH
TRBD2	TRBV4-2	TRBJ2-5	ASSQESGRGETQY
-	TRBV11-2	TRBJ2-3	ASSFAVLFTDTQY
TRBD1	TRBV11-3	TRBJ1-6	ASSARQGRESPLH
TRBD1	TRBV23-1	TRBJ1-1	ASSQSGHRDRHTEAF
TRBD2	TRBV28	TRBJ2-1	ASSLELAGGKEQF
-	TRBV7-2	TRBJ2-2	ASSFPGTGELF
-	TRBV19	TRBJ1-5	ASSKAASGGNQPQH
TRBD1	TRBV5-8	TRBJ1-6	ASSLEQGASSPLH
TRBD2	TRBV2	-	ASSDPGTGGDEQY
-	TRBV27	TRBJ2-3	ATRRGSTDTQY
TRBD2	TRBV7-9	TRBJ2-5	ASTRTSGPQETQY
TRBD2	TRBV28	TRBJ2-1	ASSSYHYPTSGAYNEQF
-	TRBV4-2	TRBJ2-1	ASSQEGGGRCNEQF
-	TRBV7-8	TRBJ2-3	ASSLDLGSRDTQY
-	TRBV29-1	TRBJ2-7	SVSGGPPSEQY
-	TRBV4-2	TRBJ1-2	ASSQDWGQGRGYT
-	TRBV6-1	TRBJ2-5	ASSGLGRSETQY
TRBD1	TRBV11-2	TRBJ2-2	ASSLLGQGLAGELF
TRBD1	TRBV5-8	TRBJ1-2	ASSLAGDREGSDGYT
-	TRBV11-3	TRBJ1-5	ASSQANQPQH
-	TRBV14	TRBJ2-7	ASSHPGSLRY
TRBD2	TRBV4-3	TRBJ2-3	ASSQEGSGGVDTQY
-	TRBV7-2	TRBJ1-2	ASSMTFNYGYT
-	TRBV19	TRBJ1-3	ASRDRPSGNTIY